This T cell receptor (beta chain) was observed in a study of T cells after yellow fever vaccination. In its sample, this clonotype was seen a few times. Antigen unknown. Whole-study findings and limits: Weaker in magnitude, the secondary response showed a faster peak on day 5 versus 15.

The study made its TCR cDNA through 5'RACE template switching. That step introduced a universal primer site along with UMIs. One entry per CDR3 protein, called by TCRdb with MiXCR from the 5' RACE reads. The sample has about 300,000 distinct CDR3 sequences; 8.7% are singletons. The V end lost 7 bases, the J end lost 0 bases, and 13 bases lay between the germline ends. In germline, CDR1 is MGHDK, CDR2 SYGVNS. The CDR3 length is 15 residues. The clonotype comes from a man aged 18 to 30 who received the YFV17D yellow fever vaccine. Here the sequenced sample was CD4+ T cells sorted from PBMCs, taken 5 days after the yellow fever booster vaccination. The chain recombines TRBV25-1 with TRBJ2-1; TRBD2 is a possible D gene (5 bases). In DNA, the CDR3 is TGTGCCAGCACGGGGATTGAACGCTCCTACAATGAGCAGTTCTTC. Translating it yields CASTGIERSYNEQFF.